This section outlines one TCR beta chain sequence together with its context. Amplified TCR beta CDR3 regions derived from RNA transcripts. With the HTBI primer set, the TCR CDR3 went through a first round of RT-PCR. From the multiplex PCR reads, TCRdb called clonotypes with MiXCR, one entry per CDR3 protein. Here the sample spans around 340,000 distinct CDR3 sequences, approximately 15% being singletons. Patients aged 18 to 65 had newly diagnosed hyperthyroidism of under 2 months' duration. Exclusion of a patient resulted from uncontrolled infection, other autoimmune disease, pregnancy or lactation. The source of the sample is a study of T cells in Graves' hyperthyroidism and ophthalmopathy. The CDR3 totals 13 residues. V lost 7 bases and J 0 bases, leaving 13 bases between the germline ends. Germline lookup yields CDR1 GTSNPN and CDR2 SVGIG (reference sequence).

This receptor was identified in a woman aged 25-40 years with Graves' hyperthyroidism. What was sequenced was blood. This chain links TRBV30 with TRBJ2-7; weak D call: TRBD2 (6 bases). CDR3 region: CASDRGSSYEQYF. The CDR3 nucleotides read TGTGCCTCCGACCGGGGGAGCTCCTACGAGCAGTACTTC.